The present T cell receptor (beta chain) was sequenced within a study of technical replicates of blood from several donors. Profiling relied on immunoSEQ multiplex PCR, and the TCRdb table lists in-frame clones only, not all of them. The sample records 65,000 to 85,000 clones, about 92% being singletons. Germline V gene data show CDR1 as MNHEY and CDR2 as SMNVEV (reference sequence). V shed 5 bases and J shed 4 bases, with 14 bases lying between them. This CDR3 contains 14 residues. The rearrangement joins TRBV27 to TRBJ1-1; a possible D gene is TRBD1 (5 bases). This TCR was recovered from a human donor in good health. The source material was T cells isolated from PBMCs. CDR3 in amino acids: CASSLSAGGTEAFF. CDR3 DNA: TGTGCCAGCAGTCTCTCCGCGGGGGGCACTGAAGCTTTCTTT.